The clone carrying this T cell receptor beta chain has a count of ten or more. The data stem from a study of T-cell reconstitution after alpha-beta-depleted transplantation in children. Germline V gene sequence: CDR1 SGDLS, CDR2 YYNGEE. CDR3 length: 15 residues. Trimming took off 4 bases at V and 5 bases at J, with 16 bases between the two ends. Preparation of the TCRbeta library used unique molecular identifiers. Using its own MiXCR run on the PCR reads, TCRdb lists one record per CDR3 protein. This table holds some 500,000 distinct CDR3 sequences, less than 35% found once. The specimen was PBMCs from the stem cell graft donor, collected from the stem cell graft. This chain connects TRBV9 to TRBJ1-3, with D possibly matching TRBD1 (6 bases). This TCR derives from a human donor who donated a stem cell graft to a child with aplastic anemia. DNA of the CDR3: TGTGCCAGCAGCTTCGGAGGGGGGGCGCGAAACACCATATATTTT. Translating gives CASSFGGGARNTIYF.